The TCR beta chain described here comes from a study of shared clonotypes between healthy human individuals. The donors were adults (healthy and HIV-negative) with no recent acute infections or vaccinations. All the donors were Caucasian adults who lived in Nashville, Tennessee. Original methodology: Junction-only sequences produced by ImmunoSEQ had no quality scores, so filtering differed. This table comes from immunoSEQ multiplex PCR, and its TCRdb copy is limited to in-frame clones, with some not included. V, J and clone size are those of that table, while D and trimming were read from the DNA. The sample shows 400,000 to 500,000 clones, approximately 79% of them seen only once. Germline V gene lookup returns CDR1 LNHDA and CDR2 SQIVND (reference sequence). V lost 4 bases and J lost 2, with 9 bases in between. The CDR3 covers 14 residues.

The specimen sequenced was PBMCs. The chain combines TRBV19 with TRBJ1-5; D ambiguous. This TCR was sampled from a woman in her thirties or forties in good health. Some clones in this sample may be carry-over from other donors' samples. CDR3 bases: TGTGCCAGTAGTAGGGGTGTAGGCAATCAGCCCCAGCATTTT. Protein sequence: CASSRGVGNQPQHF.